The 4 T cell receptor beta chains given below trace back to one sample, sequenced in a study of T cell responses to AZD1222 COVID-19 vaccine. TCRdb's copy holds only in-frame clones and misses some; the assay was immunoSEQ multiplex PCR. Of some 150,000 clones in the sample, around 92% were seen once. The source was peripheral blood, collected on day 0 of MenACWY control vaccination. The receptor source for this set is an adult in good health.

V gene TRBV28 combines with J gene TRBJ2-5, with a tentative D call TRBD1 (6 bases). This CDR3 spans 15 amino acids. V lost 3 bases and J 5 bases, leaving 16 bases between the germline ends. Germline values: CDR1 MDHEN, CDR2 SYDVKM. The CDR3 here is CASSFQTGLGETQYF. In DNA form, the CDR3 reads TGTGCCAGCAGTTTCCAAACAGGGTTGGGGGAGACCCAGTACTTC.

The rearrangement joins TRBV4-3 to TRBJ2-3; TRBD2 matches at 16 bases. The V segment lost 4 bases and the J segment 6 bases; nucleotides outside the gene matches: 4. The germline V gene encodes CDR1 LGHNA and CDR2 YSLEER. The CDR3 contains 16 residues. CDR3 residues: CASSPGTSGRVDTQYF. The CDR3 DNA sequence: TGCGCCAGCAGCCCCGGGACTAGCGGGAGGGTTGATACGCAGTATTTT.

V usage is TRBV6-5 and J usage is TRBJ1-1, with D hard to call. Per germline, CDR1 MNHEY and CDR2 SVGAGI. The CDR3 is 12 amino acids. Trimming stripped 6 bases from V and 7 bases from J, with 12 bases between. The CDR3 loop reads CASRTFQSEAFF. CDR3 DNA: TGTGCCAGCAGGACCTTCCAGAGTGAAGCTTTCTTT.

The chain combines TRBV5-8 with TRBJ1-5; maybe TRBD1 (5 bases). The V end was cut by 5 bases, the J end by 9 bases, with 18 bases between. The CDR3 consists of 14 residues. In germline, CDR1 is SGHTS, CDR2 YDEGEE. The CDR3 DNA follows: TGTGCCAGCAGAGGGACCCCCGGCACGCGGCCCCAGCATTTT. This gives the protein CASRGTPGTRPQHF. The entire variable domain, with the rest obtained from reference TRBV5-8 and TRBJ1-5, is as follows: EAGVTQSPTHLIKTRGQQATLRCSPISGHTSVYWYQQALGLGLQFLLWYDEGEERNRGNFPPRFSGRQFPNYSSELNVNALELEDSALYLCASRGTPGTRPQHFGDGTRLSIL.